This TCR beta chain was obtained from a study of CD8 T cells in Susac syndrome. CDR1 is MNHEY, CDR2 SMNVEV, per germline (reference sequence). The CDR3 covers 16 residues. V lost 5 bases and J lost 7, with 18 bases in between. CD8+ and CD4+ T cells from blood underwent TCR beta sequencing. TEMRA cells were FACS-enriched, unlike CD8+ and CD4+ T cells, which were negatively isolated. An amount of RNA that ranged from about 0.45 to 1 ug was reverse transcribed with random hexamers. Via MiXCR, TCRdb re-called the immunoSEQ multiplex PCR reads, giving one row per CDR3 protein. The sample consists of fewer than 300,000 distinct CDR3 sequences, around 84% of them appearing once.

The chain joins TRBV27 to TRBJ1-6; no clear D gene. Sequencing used CD8+ T cells from PBMCs. This receptor was obtained from a human donor with multiple sclerosis. The CDR3 region has the DNA TGTGCCAGCAGTCCCAATCTAATCGCCGGCAATTCACCCCTCCACTTT. It translates to CASSPNLIAGNSPLHF.